This TCR beta chain derives from a study of T cell changes during pregnancy in multiple sclerosis. The method was immunoSEQ multiplex PCR; TCRdb's version includes in-frame clones alone and lacks a portion of them. The sample holds 35,000 to 45,000 clones, more than 70% seen once. The CDR3 length is 13 residues. The germline V gene encodes CDR1 SGDLS and CDR2 YYNGEE. The source was CD8+ T cells from peripheral blood mononuclear cells, collected in the first trimester of pregnancy. This TCR came from a female donor with multiple sclerosis, enrolled in a pregnancy study. The gene calls are TRBV9 and TRBJ2-5, with D unresolved. The J call may be mistaken, given a closer DNA end match to TRBJ2-7. CDR3 sequence reads: CASSARDSYEQYF. The CDR3 region has the DNA TGTGCCAGCAGCGCTAGGGACTCCTACGAGCAGTACTTC.